Given below is one T cell receptor beta chain in context. Its matching antigen is unknown. The entry originates in a study of cytotoxic CD8 clonotypes in ibrutinib-treated CLL. Across the study: The cohort had over nine relapsed/refractory and over 14 treatment-naive patients, some 17 IGHV unmutated.

Study results and limitations: Sampling time points were not equivalent between sustained-remission and progressing patients. Baseline clonality, above age-matched healthy donor levels, tracked circulating CD8+ T-cell counts.

Germline V CDR1 and CDR2: SGHVS, FNYEAQ. The CDR3 spans 14 residues. After removal of 6 bases from V and 6 bases from J, the junction contained 11 bases not matched to a gene. Clones were read by immunoSEQ multiplex PCR, and TCRdb kept only the in-frame ones, dropping some. In the table there are 250,000 or so clones, 70% of which are singletons. The sequence derives from a human donor with chronic lymphocytic leukemia. The specimen was PBMCs, collected after 24 months of ibrutinib treatment. The V call is TRBV7-6, the J call TRBJ2-7, with 7 bases identical to TRBD2. The DNA for the CDR3 is TGTGCCAGCAGTCCAGGGAGGGCCTTTAGCGAGCAGTACTTC. Translation: CASSPGRAFSEQYF.